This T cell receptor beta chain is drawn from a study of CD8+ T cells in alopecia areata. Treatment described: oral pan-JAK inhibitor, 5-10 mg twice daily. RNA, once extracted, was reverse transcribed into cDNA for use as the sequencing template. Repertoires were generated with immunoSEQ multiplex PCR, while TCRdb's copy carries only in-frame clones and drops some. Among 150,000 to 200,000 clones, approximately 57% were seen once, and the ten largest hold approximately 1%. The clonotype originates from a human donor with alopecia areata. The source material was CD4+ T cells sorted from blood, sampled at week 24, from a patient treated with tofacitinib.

In DNA form, the CDR3 reads TGTGCCTGGAGTGTACTCAACCAAGAGACCCAGTACTTC. Its translation is CAWSVLNQETQYF. The rearrangement joins TRBV30 to TRBJ2-5; unclear D gene. CDR3 size: 13 residues. Germline V lookup: CDR1 GTSNPN, CDR2 SVGIG (reference sequence). Trimming stripped 0 bases from V and 0 bases from J, with 5 bases between.